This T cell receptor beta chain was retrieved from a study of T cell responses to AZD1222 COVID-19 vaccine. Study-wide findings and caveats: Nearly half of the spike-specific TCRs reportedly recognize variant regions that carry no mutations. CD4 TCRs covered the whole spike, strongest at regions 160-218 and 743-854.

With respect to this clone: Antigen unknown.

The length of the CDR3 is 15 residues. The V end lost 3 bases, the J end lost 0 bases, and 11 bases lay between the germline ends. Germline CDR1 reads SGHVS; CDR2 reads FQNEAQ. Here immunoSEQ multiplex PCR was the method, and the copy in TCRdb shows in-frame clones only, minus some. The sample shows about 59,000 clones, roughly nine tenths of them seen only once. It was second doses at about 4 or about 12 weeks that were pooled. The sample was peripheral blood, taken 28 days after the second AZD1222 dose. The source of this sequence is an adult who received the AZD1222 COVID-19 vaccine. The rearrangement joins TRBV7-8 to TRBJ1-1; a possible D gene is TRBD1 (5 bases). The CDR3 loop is CASSFSRELNTEAFF. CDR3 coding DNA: TGTGCCAGCAGCTTCTCCAGGGAATTGAACACTGAAGCTTTCTTT. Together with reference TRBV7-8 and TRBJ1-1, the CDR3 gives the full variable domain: GAGVSQSPRYKVAKRGQDVALRCDPISGHVSLFWYQQALGQGPEFLTYFQNEAQLDKSGLPSDRFFAERPEGSVSTLKIQRTQQEDSAVYLCASSFSRELNTEAFFGQGTRLTVV.